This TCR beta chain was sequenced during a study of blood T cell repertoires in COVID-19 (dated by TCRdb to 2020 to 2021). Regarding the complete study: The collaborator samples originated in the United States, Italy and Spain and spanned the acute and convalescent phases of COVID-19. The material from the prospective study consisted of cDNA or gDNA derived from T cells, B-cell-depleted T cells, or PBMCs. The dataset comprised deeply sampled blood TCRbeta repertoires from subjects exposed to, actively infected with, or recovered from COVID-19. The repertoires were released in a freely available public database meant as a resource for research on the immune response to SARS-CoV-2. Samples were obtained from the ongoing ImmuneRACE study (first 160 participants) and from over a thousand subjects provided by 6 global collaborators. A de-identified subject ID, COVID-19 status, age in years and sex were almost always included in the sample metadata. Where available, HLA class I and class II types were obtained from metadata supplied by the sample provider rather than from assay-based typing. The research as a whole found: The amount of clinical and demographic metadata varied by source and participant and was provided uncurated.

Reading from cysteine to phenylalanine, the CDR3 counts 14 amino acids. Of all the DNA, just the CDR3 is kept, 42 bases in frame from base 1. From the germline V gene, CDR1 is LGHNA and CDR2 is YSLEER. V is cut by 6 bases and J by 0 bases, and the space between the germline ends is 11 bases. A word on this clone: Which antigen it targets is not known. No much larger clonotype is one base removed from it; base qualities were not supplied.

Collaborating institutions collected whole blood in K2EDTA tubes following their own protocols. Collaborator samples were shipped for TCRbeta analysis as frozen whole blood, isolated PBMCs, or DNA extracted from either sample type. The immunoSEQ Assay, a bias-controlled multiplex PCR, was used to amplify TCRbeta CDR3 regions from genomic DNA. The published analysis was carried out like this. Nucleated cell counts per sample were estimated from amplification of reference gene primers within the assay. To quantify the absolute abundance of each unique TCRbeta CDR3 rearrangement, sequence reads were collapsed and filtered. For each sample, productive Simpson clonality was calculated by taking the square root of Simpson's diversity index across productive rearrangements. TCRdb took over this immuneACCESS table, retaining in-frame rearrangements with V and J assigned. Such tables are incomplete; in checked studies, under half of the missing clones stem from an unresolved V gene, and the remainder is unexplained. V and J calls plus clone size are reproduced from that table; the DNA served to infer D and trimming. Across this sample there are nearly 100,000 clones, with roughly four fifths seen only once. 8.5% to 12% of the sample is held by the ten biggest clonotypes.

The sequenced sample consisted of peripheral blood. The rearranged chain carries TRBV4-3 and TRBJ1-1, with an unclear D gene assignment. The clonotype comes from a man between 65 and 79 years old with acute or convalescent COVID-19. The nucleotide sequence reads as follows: TGCGCCAGCAGGAGGATAGAGATGAACACTGAAGCTTTCTTT. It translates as CASRRIEMNTEAFF.